The source of this T cell receptor (beta chain) is a study of memory B cells and T cells in multiple sclerosis. Findings of the study overall: Compartments had unequal clone-set sizes, affecting shared clonotype counts.

TCRdb's copy holds only in-frame clones and misses some; the assay was immunoSEQ multiplex PCR. This table has 9,500 to 15,000 clones, 84% appearing once. CFSE-dim autoproliferating and CFSE-high non-proliferating T cells from unstimulated culture were sequenced separately. Cultures began with fewer than 5.5x10^7 CFSE-labeled PBMCs, unstimulated for 7 to 8 days, with replicate wells pooled. The PBMCs received 0.5 uM CFSE and serum-free culture with no added stimuli. This clone has a single count. The antigen is undetermined. J was trimmed by 2 bases and V by 0 bases; bases with no gene match: 2. The length of the CDR3 is 15 residues. Germline-derived CDR1 and CDR2 are SGHRS and YFSETQ.

The TCR sequence derives from a human donor with multiple sclerosis. Sequenced input: PBMCs from blood kept in culture. This chain uses TRBV5-1 with TRBJ2-7; TRBD1 matches 10 bases. CDR3 DNA sequence: TGCGCCAGCAGCTTGGTAGGGACAGGGGCCTACGAGCAGTACTTC. Encoded protein: CASSLVGTGAYEQYF. The full variable domain, completed using reference TRBV5-1 and TRBJ2-7, is KAGVTQTPRYLIKTRGQQVTLSCSPISGHRSVSWYQQTPGQGLQFLFEYFSETQRNKGNFPGRFSGRQFSNSRSEMNVSTLELGDSALYLCASSLVGTGAYEQYFGPGTRLTVT.